Shown below are 7 T cell receptor beta chains from a single sample sequenced in a study of T cells in localized non-small cell lung cancer. This table comes from immunoSEQ multiplex PCR, and its TCRdb copy is limited to in-frame clones, with some not included. This table holds about 18,000 clones, over 75% found once. The sample in question was peripheral blood, obtained before any cancer treatment. The source is a female donor at least 60 years old with stage I lung adenocarcinoma.

V and J are TRBV9 and TRBJ2-7; TRBD1 matches 11 bases. This CDR3 is 15 amino acids long. Germline lookup yields CDR1 SGDLS and CDR2 YYNGEE. J gave up 2 bases and V 4 bases, and 5 bases lay outside the gene matches. CDR3 amino acids: CASSKGQGVPYEQYF. In DNA, the CDR3 is TGTGCCAGCAGCAAGGGACAGGGGGTCCCCTACGAGCAGTACTTC.

This clone was counted only a few times. The chain uses TRBV27 and TRBJ2-7, with D uncertain. The CDR3 totals 15 residues. Trimming shortened V by 5 bases and J by 7 bases, and 21 bases separated the two germline ends. The V gene's germline CDR1 is MNHEY and CDR2 SMNVEV (reference sequence). In nucleotides, the CDR3 is TGTGCCAGCAGTCCTGGGGAACAGCCCCCAAGGGAGCAGTACTTC. Amino acids: CASSPGEQPPREQYF.

The V gene is TRBV19, the J gene TRBJ2-1, with TRBD2 matching 12 bases. The germline gives CDR1 LNHDA, CDR2 SQIVND (reference sequence). J gave up 9 bases and V 5 bases, and 8 bases lay outside the gene matches. The CDR3 runs 15 residues. CDR3: CASSPLAGGGTEQFF. The CDR3 DNA follows: TGTGCCAGTAGTCCCCTAGCGGGGGGGGGAACTGAGCAGTTCTTC. Filled out from reference TRBV19 and TRBJ2-1, the complete variable domain reads DGGITQSPKYLFRKEGQNVTLSCEQNLNHDAMYWYRQDPGQGLRLIYYSQIVNDFQKGDIAEGYSVSREKKESFPLTVTSAQKNPTAFYLCASSPLAGGGTEQFFGPGTRLTVL.

The chain recombines TRBV7-2 with TRBJ2-7, with unresolved D. This CDR3 comprises 13 residues. V was cut by 5 bases and J by 5 bases, with 13 bases left in between. Per germline, CDR1 SGHTA and CDR2 FQGNSA. CDR3 in amino acids: CASSPRMWDEQYF. The CDR3 DNA sequence: TGTGCCAGCAGCCCGCGTATGTGGGACGAGCAGTACTTC.

J is TRBJ2-7 and V is TRBV21-1; TRBD1, the D gene given by the table, was not confirmed from the DNA. TRBV21-1 is a pseudogene locus. The CDR3 is 18 residues long. CDR3 sequence: CASSRKSTQGLILLEQYF. The CDR3 DNA sequence: TGTGCCAGCAGCCGTAAATCTACACAGGGTTTAATTCTCCTCGAGCAGTACTTC.

The V gene is TRBV19, the J gene TRBJ2-5; 10 positions agree with TRBD2. V was clipped by 3 bases and J by 4 bases; unmatched bases: 8. The CDR3 loop spans 16 amino acids. Germline values: CDR1 LNHDA, CDR2 SQIVND (reference sequence). DNA for the CDR3: TGTGCCAGTAGTATCCTCAGCGGGGGGGCCGGAGAGACCCAGTACTTC. Its translation is CASSILSGGAGETQYF.

This rearrangement joins TRBV27 to TRBJ2-2; no clear D. The CDR3 loop spans 13 amino acids. Trimming cost V 2 bases and J 1 base, with 2 bases left between them. Germline CDR1 MNHEY, CDR2 SMNVEV (reference sequence). The CDR3 region has the DNA TGTGCCAGCAGTTTAGGGAACACCGGGGAGCTGTTTTTT. Translating it yields CASSLGNTGELFF.